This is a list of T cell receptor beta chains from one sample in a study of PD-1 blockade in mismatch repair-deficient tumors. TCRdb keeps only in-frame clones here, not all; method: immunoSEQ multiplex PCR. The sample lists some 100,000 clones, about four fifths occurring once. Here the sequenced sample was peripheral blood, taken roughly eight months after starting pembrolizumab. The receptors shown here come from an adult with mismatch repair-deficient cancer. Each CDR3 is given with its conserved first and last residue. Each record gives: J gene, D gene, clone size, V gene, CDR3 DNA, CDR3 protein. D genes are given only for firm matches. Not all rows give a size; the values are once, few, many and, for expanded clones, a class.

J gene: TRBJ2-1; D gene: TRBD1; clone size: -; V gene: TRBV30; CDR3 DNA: TGTGCCTGGGGGGGGACAGGGGCCACCTACAATGAGCAGTTCTTC; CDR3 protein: CAWGGTGATYNEQFF
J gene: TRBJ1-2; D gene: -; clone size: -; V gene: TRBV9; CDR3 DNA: TGTGCCAGCAGCGTAGATCTGACATCGCCCTACGGCTACACCTTC; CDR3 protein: CASSVDLTSPYGYTF
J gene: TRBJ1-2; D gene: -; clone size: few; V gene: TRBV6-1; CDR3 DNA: TGTGCCAGCAGTGATCCGCGGGACACCTATGGCTACACCTTC; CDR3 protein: CASSDPRDTYGYTF
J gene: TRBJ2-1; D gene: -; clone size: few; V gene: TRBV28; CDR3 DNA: TGTGCCAGCAAGGGGGGAACGTCCTACAATGAGCAGTTCTTC; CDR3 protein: CASKGGTSYNEQFF
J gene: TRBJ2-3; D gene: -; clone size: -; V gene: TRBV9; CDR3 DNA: TGTGCCAGCAGCGTAGTATCCACAGATACGCAGTATTTT; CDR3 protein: CASSVVSTDTQYF
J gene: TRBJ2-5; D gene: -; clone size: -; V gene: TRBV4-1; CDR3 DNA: TGCGCCAGCAGCCCCTACGGCCCCCGTGAGACCCAGTACTTC; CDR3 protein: CASSPYGPRETQYF
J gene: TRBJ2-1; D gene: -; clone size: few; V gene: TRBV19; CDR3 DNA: TGTGCCAGTAGTATAGGGCGGTACAATGAGCAGTTCTTC; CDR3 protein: CASSIGRYNEQFF
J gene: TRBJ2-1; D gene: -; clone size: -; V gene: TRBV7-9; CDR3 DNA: TGTGCCAGCGGCTTCGAGAGCTCCTACAATGAGCAGTTCTTC; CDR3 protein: CASGFESSYNEQFF
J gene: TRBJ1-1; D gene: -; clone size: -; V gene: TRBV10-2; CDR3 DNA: TGCGCCAGCAGGTGGACGGACACTGAAGCTTTCTTT; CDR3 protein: CASRWTDTEAFF
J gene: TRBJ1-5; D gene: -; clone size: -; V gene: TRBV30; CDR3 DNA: TGTGCCTGGAATCGGGGTGGGGATCAGCCCCAGCATTTT; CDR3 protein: CAWNRGGDQPQHF
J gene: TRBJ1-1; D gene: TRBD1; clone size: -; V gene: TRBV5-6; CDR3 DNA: TGTGCCAGCAAGGAAGTCGGGACAGGGGGCAGGAACACTGAAGCTTTCTTT; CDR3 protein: CASKEVGTGGRNTEAFF
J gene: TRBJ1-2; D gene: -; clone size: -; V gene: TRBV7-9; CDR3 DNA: TGTGCCAGCAGCTTGGGTCAGGGAGGCTATGGCTACACCTTC; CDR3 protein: CASSLGQGGYGYTF
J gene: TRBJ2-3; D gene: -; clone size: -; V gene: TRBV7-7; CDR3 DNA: TGTGCTAGCAGCTTAGACCTCGGGGATACGCAGTATTTT; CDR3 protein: CASSLDLGDTQYF
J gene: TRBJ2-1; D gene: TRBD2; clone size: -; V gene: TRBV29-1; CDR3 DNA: TGCAGCGTTGGGCTAGCGGGACGCGGCGAGCAGTTCTTC; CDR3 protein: CSVGLAGRGEQFF
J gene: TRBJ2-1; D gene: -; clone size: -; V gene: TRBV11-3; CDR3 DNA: TGTGCCAGCAGCTCGCATGTTGTTGAGCAGTTCTTC; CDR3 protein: CASSSHVVEQFF
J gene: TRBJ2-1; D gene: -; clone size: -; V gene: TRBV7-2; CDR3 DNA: TGTGCCAGCAGCTCCTCCGGGACAAGGAGATCCAATGAGCAGTTCTTC; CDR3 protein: CASSSSGTRRSNEQFF
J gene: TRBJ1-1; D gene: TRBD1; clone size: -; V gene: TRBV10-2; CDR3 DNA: TGCGCCAGCCGTAGGGACAGGCGGGGGCCTAACACTGAAGCTTTCTTT; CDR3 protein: CASRRDRRGPNTEAFF
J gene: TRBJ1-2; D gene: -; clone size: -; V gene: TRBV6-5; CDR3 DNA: TGTGCCAGTCTATCCGGTTTGGATGGCTACACCTTC; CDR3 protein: CASLSGLDGYTF
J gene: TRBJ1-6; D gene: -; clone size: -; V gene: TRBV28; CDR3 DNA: TGTGCCACCAAGGGGAGGGCGAGGCATTCACCCCTCCACTTT; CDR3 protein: CATKGRARHSPLHF
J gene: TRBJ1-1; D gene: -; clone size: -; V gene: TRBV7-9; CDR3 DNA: TGTGCCAGCAGCCCAAGGAACACTGAAGCTTTCTTT; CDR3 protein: CASSPRNTEAFF
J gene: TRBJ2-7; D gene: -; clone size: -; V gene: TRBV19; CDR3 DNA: TGTGCCAGTAGCGCCAACTACGAGCAGTACTTC; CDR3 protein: CASSANYEQYF
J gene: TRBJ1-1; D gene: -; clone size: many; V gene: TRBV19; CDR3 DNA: TGTGCCAGTACCGTTAACCGGGGCAACCTCATGAACACTGAAGCTTTCTTT; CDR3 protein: CASTVNRGNLMNTEAFF
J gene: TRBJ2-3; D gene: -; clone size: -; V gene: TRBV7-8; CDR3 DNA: TGTGCCAGCACCCCTTTCGCGTCTAGCACAGATACGCAGTATTTT; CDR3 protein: CASTPFASSTDTQYF
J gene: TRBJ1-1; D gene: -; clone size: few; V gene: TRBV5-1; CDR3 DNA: TGCGCCAGCAGCAGTCAAATTAACACTGAAGCTTTCTTT; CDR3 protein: CASSSQINTEAFF
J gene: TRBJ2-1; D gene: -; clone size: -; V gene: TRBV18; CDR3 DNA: TGTGCCAGCTCCCTTCCGGCTAGCTCCTACAATGAGCAGTTCTTC; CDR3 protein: CASSLPASSYNEQFF
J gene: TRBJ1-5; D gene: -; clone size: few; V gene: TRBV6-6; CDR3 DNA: TGTGCCAGCTTCTGGGGGGAGAATCAGCCCCAGCATTTT; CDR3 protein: CASFWGENQPQHF
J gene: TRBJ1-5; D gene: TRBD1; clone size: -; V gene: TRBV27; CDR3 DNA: TGTGCCAGCAGTCCGGACAGGGTTCAGCCCCAGCATTTT; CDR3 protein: CASSPDRVQPQHF
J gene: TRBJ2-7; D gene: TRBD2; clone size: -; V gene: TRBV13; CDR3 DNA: TGTGCCAGCAGCTCGCGGGAGAGGGGTGAGCAGTACTTC; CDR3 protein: CASSSRERGEQYF
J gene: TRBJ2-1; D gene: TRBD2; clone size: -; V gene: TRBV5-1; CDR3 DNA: TGCGCCAGCAGCACCCTAGCGGGAGGGGCGAATGAGCAGTTCTTC; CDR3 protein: CASSTLAGGANEQFF
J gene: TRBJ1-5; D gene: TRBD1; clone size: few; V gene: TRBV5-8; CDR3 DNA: TGTGCCAGCAGCGGGACAGGGTTCAATCAGCCCCAGCATTTT; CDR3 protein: CASSGTGFNQPQHF
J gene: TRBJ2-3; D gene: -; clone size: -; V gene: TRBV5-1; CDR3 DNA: TGCGCCAGCAGCTCCCCTCTCTCAGATACGCAGTATTTT; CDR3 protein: CASSSPLSDTQYF
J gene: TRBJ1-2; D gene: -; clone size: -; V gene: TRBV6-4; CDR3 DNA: TGTGCCAGCAGTGACTCCCGGGTGGGCTATGGCTACACCTTC; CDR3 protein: CASSDSRVGYGYTF
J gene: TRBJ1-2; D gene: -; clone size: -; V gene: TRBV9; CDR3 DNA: TGTGCCAGCAGCGCGAGGACGGCTACCGGGGGTGGCTACACCTTC; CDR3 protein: CASSARTATGGGYTF
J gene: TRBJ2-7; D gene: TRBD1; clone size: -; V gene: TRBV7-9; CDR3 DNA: TGTGCCAGCAGCCCGCCGGGACAGGGTTACGAGCAGTACTTC; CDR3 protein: CASSPPGQGYEQYF
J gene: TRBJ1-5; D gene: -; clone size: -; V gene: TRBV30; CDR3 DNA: TGTGCCTGGAGTCTACCCAGCCAGGGGTCAAATCAGCCCCAGCATTTT; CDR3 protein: CAWSLPSQGSNQPQHF
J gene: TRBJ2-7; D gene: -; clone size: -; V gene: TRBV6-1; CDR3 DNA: TGTGCCAGCAGTGAAAAAAGGACTTGGAGCTCCTACGAGCAGTACTTC; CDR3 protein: CASSEKRTWSSYEQYF
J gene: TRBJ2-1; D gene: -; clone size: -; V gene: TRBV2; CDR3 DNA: TGTGCCAGCAGTGGATACAATGAGCAGTTCTTC; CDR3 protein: CASSGYNEQFF
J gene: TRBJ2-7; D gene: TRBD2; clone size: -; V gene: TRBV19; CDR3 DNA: TGTGCCAGTAGCACCGGAGGACTAGCGGGAGCGTGGGAGCAGTACTTC; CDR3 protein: CASSTGGLAGAWEQYF
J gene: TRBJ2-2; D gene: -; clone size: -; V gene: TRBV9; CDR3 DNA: TGTGCCAGCAGCGTACGGGCCTCTAGCGCCAACACCGGGGAGCTGTTTTTT; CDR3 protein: CASSVRASSANTGELFF
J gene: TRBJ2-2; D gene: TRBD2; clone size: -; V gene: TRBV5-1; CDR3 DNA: TGCGCCAGCAGCTTGGAAGCGGGAGGGCCGGATGGGCTGTTTTTT; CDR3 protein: CASSLEAGGPDGLFF
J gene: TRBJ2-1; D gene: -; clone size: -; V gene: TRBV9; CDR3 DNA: TGTGCCAGCAGCGAACACGACAGTTACAATGAGCAGTTCTTC; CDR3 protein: CASSEHDSYNEQFF
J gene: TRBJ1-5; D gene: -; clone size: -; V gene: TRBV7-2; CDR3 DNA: TGTGCCAGCAGCTTAGGCCAATGGCAGCCCCAGCATTTT; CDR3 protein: CASSLGQWQPQHF
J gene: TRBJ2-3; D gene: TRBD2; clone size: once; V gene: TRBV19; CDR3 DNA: TGTGCCAGTAGTATGGGTATGGGGGGGTATACGCAGTATTTT; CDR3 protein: CASSMGMGGYTQYF
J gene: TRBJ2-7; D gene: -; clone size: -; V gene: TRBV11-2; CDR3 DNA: TGTGCCAGCAGCCCGGGACGGAGCTACGAGCAGTACTTC; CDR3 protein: CASSPGRSYEQYF
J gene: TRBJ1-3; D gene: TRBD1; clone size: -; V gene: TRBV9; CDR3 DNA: TGTGCCAGCAGCGTGGGGACAGGGCTTTCTGGAAACACCATATATTTT; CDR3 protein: CASSVGTGLSGNTIYF
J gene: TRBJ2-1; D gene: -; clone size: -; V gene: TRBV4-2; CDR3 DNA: TGTGCCAGCAGCACCAGGGGCTCCTACAATGAGCAGTTCTTC; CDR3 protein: CASSTRGSYNEQFF
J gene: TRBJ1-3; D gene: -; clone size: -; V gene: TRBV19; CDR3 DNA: TGTGCCAGTAGTAATTCCGGGGTCTCTGGAAACACCATATATTTT; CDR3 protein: CASSNSGVSGNTIYF
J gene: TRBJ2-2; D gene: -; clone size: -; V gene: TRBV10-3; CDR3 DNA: TGTGCCATACGGAAACCCTCCTTAGGGGCTTATGTCGATGGCACCGGGGAGCTGTTTTTT; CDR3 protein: CAIRKPSLGAYVDGTGELFF
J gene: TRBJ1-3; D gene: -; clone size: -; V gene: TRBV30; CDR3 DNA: TGTGCCTGGAGTGACGACAGGGGAAACACCATATATTTT; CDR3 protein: CAWSDDRGNTIYF
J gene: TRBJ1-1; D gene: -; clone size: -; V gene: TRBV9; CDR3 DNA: TGTGCCAGCAGCTTGACGGCGGGGGGGACTGAAGCTTTCTTT; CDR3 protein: CASSLTAGGTEAFF
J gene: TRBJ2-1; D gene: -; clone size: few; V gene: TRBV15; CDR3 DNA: TGTGCCACCAGCAGAGCCAGCCAAGAGCAGTTCTTC; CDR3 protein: CATSRASQEQFF
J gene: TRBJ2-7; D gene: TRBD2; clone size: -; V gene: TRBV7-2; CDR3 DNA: TGTGCCAGCAGCCCGGAAGCGGGAGACTACGAGCAGTACTTC; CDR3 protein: CASSPEAGDYEQYF